This TCR beta chain comes out of a study of breast tumors, draining lymph nodes, adjacent tissues. Overall study results and limits: Compared with lymph nodes, tumors were less diverse; compared with nontumor tissue, more. That most tumor T cells come from lymph nodes remained unproven. Data fit most tumor T cells coming from lymph node, expanding in tumor. Luminal-like breast cancer showed significantly higher tumor–nontumor repertoire similarity than basal-like.

In its sample, this clonotype was seen once. Its cognate antigen is unknown. The DNA is left out, because the CDR3 cannot be placed on it with certainty; the CDR3 is given as TCRdb lists it. Breast cancer patients provided tissue from their axillary draining lymph nodes. TCRdb processed the multiplex PCR reads anew with MiXCR; each CDR3 protein has one entry. Here the sample spans approximately 140,000 distinct CDR3 sequences, 30% to 35% being singletons. The receptor's source is a female donor with breast cancer. Some clones in this sample may be carry-over from other donors' samples. The sample comprised axillary lymph node tissue.

The CDR3 reads CASSFYICSARYTDTQYF. This rearrangement joins TRBV7-2 to TRBJ2-3; TRBD2 reflects the table's D call only, with no check against the DNA. Inclusive of both ends, the CDR3 amounts to 18 amino acids. Germline V gene sequence: CDR1 SGHTA, CDR2 FQGNSA.